These 24 T cell receptor beta chains share one sample of origin, sequenced in a study of blood T cells in healthy people across ages. A sample-barcoded 5' primer and a J-beta primer mix were used in a second PCR of roughly 6 to 11 cycles. TCRdb reanalysed the 5' RACE reads using MiXCR and keeps one entry per CDR3 protein. This table holds over a million distinct CDR3 sequences, approximately 59% found once. The material sequenced was blood. The source of these receptors is a man younger than 35 in good health.

V gene TRBV28 combines with J gene TRBJ1-6, with 10 bases matching TRBD1. The CDR3 length is 17 residues. V gave up 6 bases and J gave up 3 bases; unmatched junction bases: 8. CDR1 and CDR2 (germline): MDHEN, SYDVKM. In nucleotides, the CDR3 is TGTGCCAGCAGCAGAGGGACAGGGGTCATCTATAATTCACCCCTCCACTTT. Translating it yields CASSRGTGVIYNSPLHF.

The chain couples TRBV4-1 to TRBJ2-1; 7 bases fit TRBD1. Germline loops: CDR1 MGHRA, CDR2 YSYEKL. This CDR3 contains 16 residues. The trim removed 5 bases at V and 5 bases at J, leaving 12 bases unmatched. The CDR3 spells CASSRPGDRVHNEQFF. Here the CDR3 DNA reads TGCGCCAGCAGCAGGCCCGGCGACAGGGTCCACAATGAGCAGTTCTTC.

The genes are TRBV3-1 and TRBJ1-6; D ambiguous. The ends were cut back, 1 base at V and 7 bases at J, with 8 bases in the middle. Germline lookup yields CDR1 LGHDT and CDR2 YNNKEL (reference sequence). The CDR3 loop spans 14 amino acids. CDR3 residues: CASSQAAANSPLHF. The CDR3 nucleotides read TGTGCCAGCAGCCAAGCCGCGGCGAATTCACCCCTCCACTTT.

This clonotype was seen just once. This chain uses TRBV5-5 with TRBJ1-4, with D perhaps TRBD1 (5 bases). Trimming removed 4 bases from V and 5 bases from J, with 15 bases in between. The CDR3 is 15 residues long. Germline CDR1 is SGHKS and CDR2 is YYEKEE (reference sequence). CDR3 sequence reads: CASSPGPRPNEKLFF. The CDR3 DNA reads as TGTGCCAGCAGCCCGGGACCTCGGCCGAATGAAAAACTGTTTTTT.

V usage is TRBV6-1 and J usage is TRBJ2-4; 7 positions match TRBD1. The germline V gene has CDR1 MNHNS and CDR2 SASEGT. Trimming removed 1 base from V and 3 bases from J; junction bases left unmatched: 3. This CDR3 is 15 amino acids long. CDR3 DNA: TGTGCCAGCAGTGAAGGGCAGGGGGACAAAAACATTCAGTACTTC. Translating gives CASSEGQGDKNIQYF.

This chain joins TRBV6-1 and TRBJ2-3, with 11 positions matching TRBD2. The CDR3 spans 19 residues. Germline CDR1 is MNHNS and CDR2 is SASEGT. The junction had 14 bases not matched to a gene; V was cut back by 3 bases and J by 3 bases. The DNA for the CDR3 is TGTGCCAGCAGTGATCGGGGGAGACGACTAGCGGGGCTTACAGATACGCAGTATTTT. Residues: CASSDRGRRLAGLTDTQYF.

The genes are TRBV29-1 and TRBJ2-5, with D perhaps matching TRBD2 (7 bases). V was cut by 2 bases and J by 2 bases, with 18 bases left in between. This CDR3 is built from 16 residues. CDR1 is SQVTM and CDR2 is ANQGSEA in the germline V gene. CDR3 sequence: CSVESGRGGVQETQYF. The CDR3 DNA follows: TGCAGCGTTGAATCTGGCCGCGGGGGCGTGCAAGAGACCCAGTACTTC.

This clonotype turned up a few times. This rearrangement joins TRBV2 to TRBJ1-4, with D possibly being TRBD1 (5 bases). Deletions cut 6 bases from V and 8 bases from J, with 19 bases between. Germline CDR1 and CDR2: SNHLY and FYNNEI. This CDR3 contains 15 residues. The CDR3 region is CASRADSSLEEKLFF. The CDR3 DNA sequence: TGTGCCAGCAGGGCCGACAGTTCCCTAGAAGAAAAACTGTTTTTT.

This rearrangement joins TRBV4-1 to TRBJ2-1; TRBD2 agrees at 10 bases. V shed 6 bases, J shed 6 bases, and the junction held 8 bases outside the gene matches. CDR3 length equals 15 residues. From germline, CDR1 is MGHRA and CDR2 YSYEKL. CDR3 nucleotides: TGCGCCAGCAGGGCCGGGACTAGCGCTTCCAATGAGCAGTTCTTC. Translation gives CASRAGTSASNEQFF.

Worth noting for this clonotype: A read error is likely, as this CDR3 ends without the conserved phenylalanine or tryptophan. This chain joins TRBV20-1 and TRBJ2-4, with 9 positions matching TRBD1. Germline assignment: CDR1 DFQATT and CDR2 SNEGSKA (reference sequence). This CDR3 is built from 14 residues. Trimming cost V 5 bases and J 8 bases; bases outside gene matches: 10. The CDR3 bases are TGCAGTGCTGGGGACAGGGTGGCGGAGGACATTCAGTACCTC. It translates to CSAGDRVAEDIQYL.

The chain links TRBV4-3 to TRBJ2-7; TRBD2 matches at 7 bases. This CDR3 comprises 15 residues. CDR1 is LGHNA, CDR2 YSLEER, per germline. V was clipped by 6 bases and J by 7 bases; unmatched bases: 15. The CDR3 here is CASRHGLVSADEQYF. DNA for the CDR3: TGCGCCAGCAGACATGGACTAGTTTCGGCAGATGAGCAGTACTTC.

A remark on this clonotype: This sequence may be a read error, since a much larger clone differs from it by one base. The rearrangement joins TRBV6-5 to TRBJ1-2; unclear D gene. This CDR3 has 11 residues. Between the trimmed V and J ends, which lost 2 bases and 8 bases, there was a span of 6 bases. CDR1 and CDR2 (germline): MNHEY, SVGAGI. CDR3 in amino acids: CASSYGEGYTF. The CDR3 nucleotides read TGTGCCAGCAGTTACGGGGAGGGCTACACCTTC.

For the CDR3, the DNA is TGTGCCAGCAGTTACGAGGGACCTTGGGAGACCCAGTACTTC. Amino acids: CASSYEGPWETQYF. The V and J genes are TRBV6-5 and TRBJ2-5; the D call may be TRBD1 or TRBD2 (5 bases each). Germline lookup yields CDR1 MNHEY and CDR2 SVGAGI. This CDR3 contains 14 residues. Trimming cost V 2 bases and J 5 bases, with 12 bases left between them.

This chain connects TRBV15 to TRBJ1-2; 8 bases agree with TRBD1. V shed 4 bases and J 6 bases; nucleotides not matched to a gene: 10. The CDR3 covers 15 residues. CDR1 and CDR2 from the germline V gene are LNHNV and YYDKDF (reference sequence). This CDR3 is CATSIAPTGEDGYTF. The CDR3 nucleotides are TGTGCCACCAGCATAGCCCCGACAGGGGAGGATGGCTACACCTTC.

The V and J genes are TRBV27 and TRBJ2-3; TRBD2 aligns across 7 bases. With 6 bases clipped from V and 5 bases from J, the junction kept 14 bases outside the gene matches. Germline V CDR1 and CDR2: MNHEY, SMNVEV (reference sequence). The CDR3 runs 16 residues. The CDR3 protein is CASSRLEAGVEDTQYF. The DNA for the CDR3 is TGTGCCAGCAGCCGCCTGGAGGCGGGAGTGGAAGATACGCAGTATTTT.

V and J are TRBV7-9 and TRBJ1-2; the D gene is possibly TRBD1 (6 bases). CDR3 length: 14 amino acids. Trimming took 4 bases from V and 4 from J, leaving 13 bases between them. Germline assignment: CDR1 SEHNR and CDR2 FQNEAQ (reference sequence). DNA of the CDR3: TGTGCCAGCAGCTCTCCAGGGGATTCCTATGGCTACACCTTC. This translates into CASSSPGDSYGYTF.

The J gene is TRBJ1-5, the V gene TRBV6-1, with D perhaps matching TRBD1 (5 bases). This CDR3 has 14 residues. Trimming took 6 bases from V and 3 from J, leaving 12 bases between them. Germline-derived CDR1 and CDR2 are MNHNS and SASEGT. The chain's CDR3 is CASRGTEHNQPQHF. The CDR3 DNA reads TGTGCCAGCAGAGGGACGGAACACAATCAGCCCCAGCATTTT.

V usage is TRBV7-6 and J usage is TRBJ2-7; possible D gene TRBD1, 6 bases. Germline V lookup: CDR1 SGHVS, CDR2 FNYEAQ. V was cut by 1 base and J by 5 bases, with 21 bases left in between. This CDR3 contains 17 residues. The CDR3 sequence is CASSLVIRQGIRDEQYF. In DNA form, the CDR3 reads TGTGCCAGCAGCTTAGTAATTAGGCAGGGGATAAGGGACGAGCAGTACTTC.

This rearrangement joins TRBV5-1 to TRBJ2-4, with 8 bases lining up with TRBD1. The DNA end favors TRBJ2-7, so the J call may be wrong. Germline V gene data show CDR1 as SGHRS and CDR2 as YFSETQ. The CDR3 has 15 amino acids. As DNA, the CDR3 is TGCGCCAGCAGCCTCCGGGACAGGATTTTTTACGAGCAGTACTTC. Translating it yields CASSLRDRIFYEQYF.

V is TRBV12-3 or TRBV12-4 and J is TRBJ1-2, with D possibly matching TRBD1 (5 bases). V lost 5 bases to trimming and J lost 4 bases, with 14 bases between them. This CDR3 is built from 14 residues. The CDR3 loop is CASSVGERGYGYTF. The CDR3 nucleotides are TGTGCCAGCAGTGTAGGGGAGAGGGGCTATGGCTACACCTTC.

The chain recombines TRBV20-1 with TRBJ2-1, with 8 bases aligning to TRBD2. This CDR3 has 16 residues. With V trimmed by 5 bases and J by 7 bases, 16 bases remained unmatched. Germline CDR1 reads DFQATT; CDR2 reads SNEGSKA (reference sequence). The CDR3 sequence is CSAPESSGLALNEQFF. In DNA, the CDR3 is TGCAGTGCTCCTGAATCCTCCGGACTAGCTCTAAATGAGCAGTTCTTC.

This clonotype was observed a few times. The chain joins TRBV12-3 or TRBV12-4 to TRBJ1-2; D uncertain. Trimming pared 5 bases from V and 4 bases from J, leaving 17 bases between. The length of the CDR3 is 15 residues. The CDR3 DNA follows: TGTGCCAGCAGTCTCGACCCATCGGGGAGCTATGGCTACACCTTC. This codes for CASSLDPSGSYGYTF.

V is TRBV5-1 and J is TRBJ2-5; either TRBD1 or TRBD2 may fit D (5 bases each). The J call may be mistaken, given a closer DNA end match to TRBJ2-7. Germline CDR1 SGHRS, CDR2 YFSETQ. This CDR3 comprises 14 residues. In DNA, the CDR3 is TGCGCCAGCAGCTATATGGGACGGACCTACGAGCAGTACTTC. Residues: CASSYMGRTYEQYF.

The V gene is TRBV9, the J gene TRBJ2-6; unclear D gene. The CDR3 is 18 amino acids. Trimming cost V 3 bases and J 1 base, with 17 bases left between them. Germline lookup yields CDR1 SGDLS and CDR2 YYNGEE. For the CDR3, the DNA is TGTGCCAGCAGCGCGGCGCCTTTTCAGTCTTCTGGGGCCAACGTCCTGACTTTC. As protein: CASSAAPFQSSGANVLTF.